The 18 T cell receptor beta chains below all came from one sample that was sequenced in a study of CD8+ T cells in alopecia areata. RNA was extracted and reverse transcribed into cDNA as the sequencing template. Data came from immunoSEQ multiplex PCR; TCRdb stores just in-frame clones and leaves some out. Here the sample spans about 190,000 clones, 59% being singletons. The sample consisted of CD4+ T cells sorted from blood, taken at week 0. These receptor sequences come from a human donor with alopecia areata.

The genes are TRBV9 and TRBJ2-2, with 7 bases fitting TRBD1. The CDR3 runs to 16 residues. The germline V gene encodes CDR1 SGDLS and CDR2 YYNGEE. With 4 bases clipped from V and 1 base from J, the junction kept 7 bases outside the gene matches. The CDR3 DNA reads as TGTGCCAGCAGCCTGCGACAGGGCCTGAACACCGGGGAGCTGTTTTTT. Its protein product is CASSLRQGLNTGELFF.

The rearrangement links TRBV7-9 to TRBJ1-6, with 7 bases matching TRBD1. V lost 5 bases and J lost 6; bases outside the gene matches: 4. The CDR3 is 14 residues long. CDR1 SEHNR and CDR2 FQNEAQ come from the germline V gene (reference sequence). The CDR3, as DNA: TGTGCCAGCAGCCTCCAGGGGGTTAATTCACCCCTCCACTTT. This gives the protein CASSLQGVNSPLHF. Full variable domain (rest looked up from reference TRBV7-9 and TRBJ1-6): DTGVSQNPRHKITKRGQNVTFRCDPISEHNRLYWYRQTLGQGPEFLTYFQNEAQLEKSRLLSDRFSAERPKGSFSTLEIQRTEQGDSAMYLCASSLQGVNSPLHFGNGTRLTVT.

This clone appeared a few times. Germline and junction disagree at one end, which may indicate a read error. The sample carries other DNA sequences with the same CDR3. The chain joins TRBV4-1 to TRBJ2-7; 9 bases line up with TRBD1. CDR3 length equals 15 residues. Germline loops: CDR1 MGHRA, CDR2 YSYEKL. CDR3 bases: TGTGCCAGCAGCCGCCAACAGGACAGGGGACACGAGCAGTACTTC. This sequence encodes CASSRQQDRGHEQYF.

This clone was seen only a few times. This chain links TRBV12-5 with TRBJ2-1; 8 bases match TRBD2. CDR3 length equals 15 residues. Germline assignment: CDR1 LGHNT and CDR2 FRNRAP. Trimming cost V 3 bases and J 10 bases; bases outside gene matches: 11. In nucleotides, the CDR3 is TGTGCTAGTGGTTTTCGAGGCGGGGGGTCACTAGAGCAGTTCTTC. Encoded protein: CASGFRGGGSLEQFF.

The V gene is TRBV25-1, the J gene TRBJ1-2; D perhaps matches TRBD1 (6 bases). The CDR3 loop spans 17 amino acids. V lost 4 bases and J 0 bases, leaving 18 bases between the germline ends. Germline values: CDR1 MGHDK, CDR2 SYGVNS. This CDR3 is CASSAGGAGLTNYGYTF. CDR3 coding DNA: TGTGCCAGCAGTGCCGGGGGGGCAGGGCTGACTAACTATGGCTACACCTTC.

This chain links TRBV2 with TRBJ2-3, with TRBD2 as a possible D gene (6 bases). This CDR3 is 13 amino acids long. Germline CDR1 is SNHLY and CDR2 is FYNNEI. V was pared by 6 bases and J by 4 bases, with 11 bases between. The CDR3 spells CASRPTGADTQYF. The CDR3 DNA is TGTGCCAGCAGGCCCACGGGGGCAGATACGCAGTATTTT. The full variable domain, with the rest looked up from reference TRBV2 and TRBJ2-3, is EPEVTQTPSHQVTQMGQEVILRCVPISNHLYFYWYRQILGQKVEFLVSFYNNEISEKSEIFDDQFSVERPDGSNFTLKIRSTKLEDSAMYFCASRPTGADTQYFGPGTRLTVL.

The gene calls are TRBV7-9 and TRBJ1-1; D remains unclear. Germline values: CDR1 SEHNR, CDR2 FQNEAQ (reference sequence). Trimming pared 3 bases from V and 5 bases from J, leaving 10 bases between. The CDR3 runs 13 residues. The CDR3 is CASSLEGWTEAFF. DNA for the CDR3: TGTGCCAGCAGCTTGGAAGGGTGGACTGAAGCTTTCTTT.

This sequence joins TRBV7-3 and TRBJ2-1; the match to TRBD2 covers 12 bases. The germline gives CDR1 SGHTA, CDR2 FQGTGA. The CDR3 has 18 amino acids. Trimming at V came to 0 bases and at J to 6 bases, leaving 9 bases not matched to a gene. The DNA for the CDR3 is TGTGCCAGCAGCTTAACCCCCCAAGGACTAGCGGGGATCAATGAGCAGTTCTTC. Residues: CASSLTPQGLAGINEQFF.

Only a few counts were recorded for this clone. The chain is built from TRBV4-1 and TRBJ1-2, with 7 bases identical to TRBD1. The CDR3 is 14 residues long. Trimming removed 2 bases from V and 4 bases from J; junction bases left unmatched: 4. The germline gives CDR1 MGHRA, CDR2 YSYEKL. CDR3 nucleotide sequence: TGCGCCAGCAGCCAACCACAGGGGATCTATGGCTACACCTTC. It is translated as CASSQPQGIYGYTF.

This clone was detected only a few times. The CDR3 here is CASSLSGMGYGYTF. The DNA of the CDR3 is TGTGCCAGCAGCTTATCAGGGATGGGCTATGGCTACACCTTC. The chain employs TRBV7-8 and TRBJ1-2; D is perhaps TRBD1 (5 bases). The CDR3 covers 14 residues. V was pared by 2 bases and J by 4 bases, with 11 bases between. Looked up from germline, CDR1 is SGHVS and CDR2 is FQNEAQ.

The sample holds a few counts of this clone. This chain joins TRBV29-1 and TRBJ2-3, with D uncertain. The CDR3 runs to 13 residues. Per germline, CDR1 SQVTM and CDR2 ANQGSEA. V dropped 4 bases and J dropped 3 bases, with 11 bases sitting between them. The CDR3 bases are TGCAGCGTTGCGTTTAGCACGACAGATACGCAGTATTTT. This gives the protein CSVAFSTTDTQYF.

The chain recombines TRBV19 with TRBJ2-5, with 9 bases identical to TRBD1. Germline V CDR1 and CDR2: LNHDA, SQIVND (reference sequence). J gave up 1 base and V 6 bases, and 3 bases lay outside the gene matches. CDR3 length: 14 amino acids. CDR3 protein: CASRGQGVQETQYF. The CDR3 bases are TGTGCCAGTAGGGGACAGGGCGTCCAAGAGACCCAGTACTTC.

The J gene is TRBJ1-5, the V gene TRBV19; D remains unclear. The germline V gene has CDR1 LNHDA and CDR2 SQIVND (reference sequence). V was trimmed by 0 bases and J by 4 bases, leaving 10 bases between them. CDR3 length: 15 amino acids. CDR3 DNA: TGTGCCAGTAGTATAGACCTCCCGGGTAATCAGCCCCAGCATTTT. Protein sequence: CASSIDLPGNQPQHF.

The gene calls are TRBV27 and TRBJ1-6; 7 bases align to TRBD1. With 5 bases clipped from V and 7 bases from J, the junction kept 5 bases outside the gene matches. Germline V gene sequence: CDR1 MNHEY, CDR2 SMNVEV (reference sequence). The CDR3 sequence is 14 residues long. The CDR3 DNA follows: TGTGCCAGCAGTCCCGGGACAGCAAATTCACCCCTCCACTTT. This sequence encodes CASSPGTANSPLHF.

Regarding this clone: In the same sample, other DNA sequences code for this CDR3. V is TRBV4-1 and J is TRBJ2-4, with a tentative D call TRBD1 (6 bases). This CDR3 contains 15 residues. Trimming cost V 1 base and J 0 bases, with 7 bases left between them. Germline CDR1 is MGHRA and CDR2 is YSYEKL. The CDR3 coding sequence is TGCGCCAGCAGCCAAGGGACAGTAGCCAAAAACATTCAGTACTTC. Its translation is CASSQGTVAKNIQYF.

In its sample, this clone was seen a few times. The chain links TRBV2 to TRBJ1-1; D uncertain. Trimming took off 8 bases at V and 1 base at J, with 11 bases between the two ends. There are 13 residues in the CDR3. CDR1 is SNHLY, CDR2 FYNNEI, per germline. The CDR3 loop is CASGNGRNTEAFF. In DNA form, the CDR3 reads TGTGCCAGCGGGAACGGCCGGAACACTGAAGCTTTCTTT.

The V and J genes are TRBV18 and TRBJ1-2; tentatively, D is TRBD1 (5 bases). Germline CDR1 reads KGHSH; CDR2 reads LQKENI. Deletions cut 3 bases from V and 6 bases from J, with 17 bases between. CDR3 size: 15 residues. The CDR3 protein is CASSPARGTRDGYTF. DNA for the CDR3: TGTGCCAGCTCACCCGCGAGAGGGACCCGGGATGGCTACACCTTC.

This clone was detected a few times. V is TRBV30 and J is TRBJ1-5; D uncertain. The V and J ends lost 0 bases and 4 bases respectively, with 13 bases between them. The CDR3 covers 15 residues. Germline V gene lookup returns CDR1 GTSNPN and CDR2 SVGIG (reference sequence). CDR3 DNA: TGTGCCTGGAGTGTACTTCGGGGAACTAATCAGCCCCAGCATTTT. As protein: CAWSVLRGTNQPQHF.